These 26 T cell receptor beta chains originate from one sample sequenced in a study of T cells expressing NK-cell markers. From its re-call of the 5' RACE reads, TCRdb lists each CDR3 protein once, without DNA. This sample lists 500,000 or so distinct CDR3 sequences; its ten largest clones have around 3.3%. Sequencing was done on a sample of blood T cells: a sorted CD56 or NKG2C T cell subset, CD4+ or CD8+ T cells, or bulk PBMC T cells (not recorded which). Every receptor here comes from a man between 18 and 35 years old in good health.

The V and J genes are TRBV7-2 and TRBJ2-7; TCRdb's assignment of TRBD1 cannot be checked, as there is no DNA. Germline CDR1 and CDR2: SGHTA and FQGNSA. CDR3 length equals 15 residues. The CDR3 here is CASSPSGSVSYEQYF.

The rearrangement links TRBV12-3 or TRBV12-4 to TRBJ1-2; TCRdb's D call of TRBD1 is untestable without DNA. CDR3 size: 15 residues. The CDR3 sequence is CASGSMRDRDRGYTF.

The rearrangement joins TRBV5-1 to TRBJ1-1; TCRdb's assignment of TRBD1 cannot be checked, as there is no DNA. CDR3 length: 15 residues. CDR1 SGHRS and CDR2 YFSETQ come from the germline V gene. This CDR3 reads CASSLAPGADTEAFF.

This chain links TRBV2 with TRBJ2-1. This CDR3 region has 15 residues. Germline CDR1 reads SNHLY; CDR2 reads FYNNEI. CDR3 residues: CASSGTRSSYNEQFF.

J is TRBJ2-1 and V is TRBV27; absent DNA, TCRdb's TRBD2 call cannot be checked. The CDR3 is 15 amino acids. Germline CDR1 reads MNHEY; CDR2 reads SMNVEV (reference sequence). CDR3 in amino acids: CASSSSGTSWDEQFF.

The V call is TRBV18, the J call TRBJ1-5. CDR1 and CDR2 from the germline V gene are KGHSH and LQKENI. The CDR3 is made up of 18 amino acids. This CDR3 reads CASSPLGVLEEGNQPQHF.

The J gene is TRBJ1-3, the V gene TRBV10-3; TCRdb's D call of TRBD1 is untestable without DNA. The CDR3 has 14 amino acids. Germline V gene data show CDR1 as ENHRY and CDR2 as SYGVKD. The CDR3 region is CAIRGGTAGNTIYF.

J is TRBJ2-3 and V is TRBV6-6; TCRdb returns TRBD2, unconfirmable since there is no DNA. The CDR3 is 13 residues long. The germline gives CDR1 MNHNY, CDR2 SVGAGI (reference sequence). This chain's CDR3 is CASTERFGDTQYF.

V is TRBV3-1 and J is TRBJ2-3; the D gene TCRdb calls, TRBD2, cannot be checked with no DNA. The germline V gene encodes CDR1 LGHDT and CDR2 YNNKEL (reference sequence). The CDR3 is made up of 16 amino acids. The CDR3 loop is CASSLLSGGSRDTQYF.

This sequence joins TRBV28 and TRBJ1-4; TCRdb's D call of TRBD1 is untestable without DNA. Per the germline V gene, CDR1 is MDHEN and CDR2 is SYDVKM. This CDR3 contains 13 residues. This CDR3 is CASSISPFRELFF.

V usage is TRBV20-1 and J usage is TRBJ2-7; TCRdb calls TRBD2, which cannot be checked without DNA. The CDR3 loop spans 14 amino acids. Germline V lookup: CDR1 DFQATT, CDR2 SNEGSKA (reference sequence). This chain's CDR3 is CSARPTGLPYEQYF.

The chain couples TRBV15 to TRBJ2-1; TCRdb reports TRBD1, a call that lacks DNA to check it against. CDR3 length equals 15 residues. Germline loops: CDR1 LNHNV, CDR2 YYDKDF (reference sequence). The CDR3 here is CATSRVTGQYNEQFF.

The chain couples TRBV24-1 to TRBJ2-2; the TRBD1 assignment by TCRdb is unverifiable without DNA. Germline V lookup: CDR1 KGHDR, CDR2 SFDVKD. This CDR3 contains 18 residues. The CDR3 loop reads CATSDQGGGRTYPGELFF.

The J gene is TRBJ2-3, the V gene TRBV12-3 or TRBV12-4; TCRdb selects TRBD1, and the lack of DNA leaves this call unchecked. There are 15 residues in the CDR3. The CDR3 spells CASSLAPGPAGTQYF.

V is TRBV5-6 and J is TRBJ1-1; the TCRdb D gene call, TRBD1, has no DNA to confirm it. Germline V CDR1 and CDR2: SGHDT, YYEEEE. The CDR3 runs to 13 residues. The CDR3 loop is CASSLGFGTGAFF.

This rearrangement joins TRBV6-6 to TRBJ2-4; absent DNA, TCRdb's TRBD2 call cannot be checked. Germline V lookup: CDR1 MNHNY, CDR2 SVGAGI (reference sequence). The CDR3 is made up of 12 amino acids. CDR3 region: CASAGAGNIQYF.

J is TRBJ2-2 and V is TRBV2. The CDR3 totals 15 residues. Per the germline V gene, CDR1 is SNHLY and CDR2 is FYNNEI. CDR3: CASSESLRNTGELFF.

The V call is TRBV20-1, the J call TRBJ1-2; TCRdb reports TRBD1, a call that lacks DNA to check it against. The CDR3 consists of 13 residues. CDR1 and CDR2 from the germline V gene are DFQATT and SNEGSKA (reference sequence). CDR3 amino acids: CSATREGWVGYTF.

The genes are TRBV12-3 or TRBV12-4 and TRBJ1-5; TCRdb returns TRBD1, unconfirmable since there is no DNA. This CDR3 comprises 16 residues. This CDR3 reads CASSSTIDRSNQPQHF.

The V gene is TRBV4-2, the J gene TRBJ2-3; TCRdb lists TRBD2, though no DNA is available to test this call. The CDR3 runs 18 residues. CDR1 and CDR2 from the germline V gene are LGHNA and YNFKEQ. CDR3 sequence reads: CASSQGGLAGEGTDTQYF.

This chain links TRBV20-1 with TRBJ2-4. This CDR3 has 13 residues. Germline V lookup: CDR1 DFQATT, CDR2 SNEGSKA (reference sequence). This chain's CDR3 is CSASGSLADIQYF.

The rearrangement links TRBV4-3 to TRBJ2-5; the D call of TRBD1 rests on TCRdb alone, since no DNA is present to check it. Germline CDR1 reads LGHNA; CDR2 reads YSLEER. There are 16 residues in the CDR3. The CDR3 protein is CASSQVYPEGMETQYF.

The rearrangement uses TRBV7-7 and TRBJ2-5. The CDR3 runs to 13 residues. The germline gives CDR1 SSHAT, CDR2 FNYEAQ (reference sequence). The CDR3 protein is CASSFFGKETQYF.

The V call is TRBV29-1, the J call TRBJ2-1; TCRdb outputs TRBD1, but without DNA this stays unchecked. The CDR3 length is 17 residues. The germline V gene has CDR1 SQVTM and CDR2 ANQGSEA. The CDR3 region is CSVPGTGAPSSYNEQFF.

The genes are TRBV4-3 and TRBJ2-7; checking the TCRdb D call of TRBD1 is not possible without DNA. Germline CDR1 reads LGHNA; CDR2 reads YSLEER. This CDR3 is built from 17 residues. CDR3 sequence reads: CASSQDRSQGGGSEQYF.

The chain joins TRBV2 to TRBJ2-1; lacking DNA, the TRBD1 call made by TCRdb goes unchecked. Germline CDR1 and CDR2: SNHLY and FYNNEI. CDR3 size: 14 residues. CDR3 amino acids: CASRAGVRLNEQFF. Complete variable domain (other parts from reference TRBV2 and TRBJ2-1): EPEVTQTPSHQVTQMGQEVILRCVPISNHLYFYWYRQILGQKVEFLVSFYNNEISEKSEIFDDQFSVERPDGSNFTLKIRSTKLEDSAMYFCASRAGVRLNEQFFGPGTRLTVL.